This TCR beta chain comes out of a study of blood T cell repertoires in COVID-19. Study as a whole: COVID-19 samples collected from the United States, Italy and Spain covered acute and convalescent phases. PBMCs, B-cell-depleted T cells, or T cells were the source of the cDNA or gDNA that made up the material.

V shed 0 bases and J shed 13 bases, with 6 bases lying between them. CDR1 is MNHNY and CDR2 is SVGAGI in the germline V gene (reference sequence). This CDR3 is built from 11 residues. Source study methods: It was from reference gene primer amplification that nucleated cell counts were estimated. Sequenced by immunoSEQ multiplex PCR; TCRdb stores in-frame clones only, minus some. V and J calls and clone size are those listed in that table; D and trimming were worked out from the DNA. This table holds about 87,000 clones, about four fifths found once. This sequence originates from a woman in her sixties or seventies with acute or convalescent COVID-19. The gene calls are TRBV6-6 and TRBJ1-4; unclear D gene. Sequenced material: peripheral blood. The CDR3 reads CASSYSTGLFF. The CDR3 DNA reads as TGTGCCAGCAGTTACTCGACGGGACTGTTTTTT.